This record looks at one T cell receptor beta chain sequence and its context. Its antigen is still unknown. It has no much larger one-base neighbor in the sample; base qualities were not kept. The germline V gene provides CDR1 SGHDN and CDR2 FVKESK. Trimming removed 2 bases from V and 9 bases from J, leaving 14 bases between the germline ends. The CDR3 holds 15 amino acids from the cysteine to the phenylalanine. The DNA shown is the 45-base CDR3, in frame from base 1. These data belong to a study of Ad26.COV2.S vaccination and SARS-CoV-2 variants (dated by TCRdb to 2020 to 2023). Regarding the complete study: Vaccine-arm donors were drawn from COV1001, a multicentre, randomized, double-blind, placebo-controlled phase I-IIa trial of Ad26.COV2.S in healthy adults. Dosing of Ad26.COV2.S was intramuscular, at either 5x10^10 or 1x10^11 viral particles, delivered as one shot or as two shots spaced 56 days apart. The specificity and breadth of SARS-CoV-2-reactive T cell receptors after Ad26.COV2.S vaccination were assessed by TCRbeta repertoire sequencing. A total of some 30 samples were included in the TCR-sequenced set, comprising around 19 Ad26.COV2.S vaccine recipients, 5 placebo recipients and 8 SARS-CoV-2 convalescent individuals. Trial participants were randomized into five groups of five: low-dose or high-dose Ad26.COV2.S given once or twice, or placebo on both occasions. Investigators did not know the trial group allocation while performing experiments and assessing outcomes.

Here is what the overall study found, with its caveats: Comparing responses between vaccine doses or regimens was not something the study was powered to do. Substantial breadth of spike-specific CD8+ and CD4+ T cell responses was reported after vaccination. Comparable non-spike TCR breadth was observed between vaccine and placebo recipients, consistent with only spike being contained in the vaccine. Higher spike-specific TCR breadth was observed in Ad26.COV2.S recipients than in placebo recipients (P = 0.0014). It was noted by the authors that total T cell responses may have been underestimated by the TCR breadth and depth analyses.

The treatment or condition label for this specimen denotes: around 19 received Ad26.COV2.S at low or high dose, single or two shots; about 5 received placebo; per-sample allocation not given. Repertoires of vaccine and placebo recipients were sequenced from samples taken on day 63 after the first injection. In Cohort 1b, fewer than 30 adults aged 18-55 years were enrolled at a single site in Boston, USA, between 29 July and 7 August 2020. Ad26.COV2.S was a replication-incompetent adenovirus type 26 vector expressing a prefusion-stabilized SARS-CoV-2 spike protein from the original Wuhan strain. The immunoSEQ Assay was the method used to sequence TCRbeta CDR3 regions. After extraction, genomic DNA underwent amplification by bias-controlled multiplex PCR, followed by high-throughput sequencing. Per the authors' processing: To quantify the absolute abundance of each unique TCRbeta CDR3 region, sequences were collapsed and filtered. T cell fraction was estimated by normalizing TCRbeta template counts to usable DNA, which was measured by amplifying reference genes present in all nucleated cells. Repertoire TCRs were annotated as SARS-CoV-2-specific by exact matching of V gene, CDR3 amino acid sequence and J gene to a known reactive TCR set. The reference SARS-CoV-2 TCR set was obtained from MIRA and was filtered for enrichment in COVID-19-positive ImmuneCODE repertoires, whereby public or cross-reactive TCRs were removed. Using the MIRA antigens, annotated TCRs were further analysed by specific ORF or by position within an ORF. Breadth was defined as the number of annotated unique rearrangements divided by the total number of unique productive rearrangements, and depth was defined as the summed frequency of the annotated unique rearrangements. Two-sided Wilcoxon rank-sum tests were used to compare TCR breadth between groups. The clones in this table, taken by TCRdb from immuneACCESS, are in-frame only. Not every clone is retained; where verified, under half of the shortfall comes from an unresolved V gene, and the cause of the rest is unknown. V and J calls and clone size follow that table, whereas D and trimming were derived from the DNA. The sample records around 500,000 clones, roughly nine tenths of which are singletons. The top ten clones comprise about 1.5% of the sample.

The V gene is TRBV14 and the J gene is TRBJ1-6; matching of 5 bases hints at TRBD1 as the D gene. Sequencing was performed on peripheral blood, taken in a trial of Ad26.COV2.S vaccine versus placebo. The sequence came from a person aged 18 to 59 who received the Ad26.COV2.S COVID-19 vaccine or a placebo. The CDR3: CASSQFSGPPSPLHF. In nucleotide form, the sequence is TGTGCCAGCAGCCAATTCTCGGGGCCGCCTTCACCCCTCCACTTT.